This T cell receptor (beta chain) is drawn from a study of cytomegalovirus exposure and HLA in healthy donors. Amplification used 60 Vbeta primers and 13 Jbeta primers. Assay used: immunoSEQ multiplex PCR; TCRdb lists only in-frame clones, some missing. The repertoire holds about 54,000 clones, with approximately 80% as singletons. The CDR3 sequence is 15 residues long. Germline V gene data show CDR1 as SNHLY and CDR2 as FYNNEI. V was clipped by 8 bases and J by 7 bases, with 18 bases between them. This chain uses TRBV2 with TRBJ1-6; a weak D match, TRBD1 (5 bases). Sequences were obtained from PBMCs. The sequence came from a female donor in good health and CMV-seronegative. The CDR3 DNA reads as TGTGCCAGCTACCCTAAAACAGGATTCAATTCACCCCTCCACTTT. Translation gives CASYPKTGFNSPLHF.